This is a list of T cell receptor beta chains from one sample in a study of cytomegalovirus exposure and HLA in healthy donors. Profiling relied on immunoSEQ multiplex PCR, and the TCRdb table lists in-frame clones only, not all of them. This sample has about 220,000 clones, with over 70% found just once. The sample comprised PBMCs. The origin of the receptors is a boy between 2 and 10 years old in good health and CMV-seronegative. Each CDR3 is given with its conserved first and last residue. The order of the fields is V gene, D gene, CDR3 length, J gene, CDR3 protein, CDR3 DNA. The D gene is left open where the match is weak.

TRBV11-2	-	13	TRBJ2-3	CASKPGLRDTQYF	TGTGCCAGCAAGCCGGGACTCCGAGATACGCAGTATTTT
TRBV5-6	TRBD1	15	TRBJ1-2	CASSPGTGLDYGYTF	TGTGCCAGCAGCCCGGGGACAGGCCTGGACTATGGCTACACCTTC
TRBV13	TRBD1	15	TRBJ1-4	CASSAPRDSNEKLFF	TGTGCCAGCAGCGCGCCCCGGGACAGCAATGAAAAACTGTTTTTT
TRBV27	-	13	TRBJ1-1	CASTVLGGTEAFF	TGTGCCAGCACCGTGTTGGGGGGCACTGAAGCTTTCTTT
TRBV13	-	13	TRBJ1-2	CASSLGQAHGYTF	TGTGCCAGCAGCTTAGGCCAGGCCCATGGCTACACCTTC
TRBV4-2	TRBD2	17	TRBJ2-2	CASSRGTSGGATGELFF	TGTGCCAGCAGCCGTGGAACTAGCGGGGGGGCCACCGGGGAGCTGTTTTTT
TRBV6-5	TRBD1	15	TRBJ1-2	CASSWTGGRNYGYTF	TGTGCCAGCAGTTGGACAGGGGGCCGTAACTATGGCTACACCTTC
TRBV5-6	-	14	TRBJ1-2	CASRPGLSPFGYTF	TGTGCCAGCAGGCCCGGTTTGTCACCCTTTGGCTACACCTTC
TRBV6-1	-	13	TRBJ2-7	CASSESTAYEQYF	TGTGCCAGCAGTGAATCGACAGCCTACGAGCAGTACTTC
TRBV7-9	-	16	TRBJ2-5	CASSSLPRFNQETQYF	TGTGCCAGCAGCTCGTTGCCTAGATTTAACCAAGAGACCCAGTACTTC
TRBV7-2	TRBD2	12	TRBJ2-3	CASSLRTSGVSF	TGTGCCAGCAGCTTAAGGACTAGCGGGGTCTCTTTT
TRBV27	-	15	TRBJ2-1	CASSPVGVSFNEQFF	TGTGCCAGCAGTCCCGTAGGAGTCTCTTTCAATGAGCAGTTCTTC
TRBV19	-	15	TRBJ2-3	CASSIGTGGTDTQYF	TGTGCCAGTAGTATAGGAACAGGTGGGACAGATACGCAGTATTTT
TRBV10-2	TRBD2	14	TRBJ2-3	CASRLAGRTDTQYF	TGCGCCAGCAGACTAGCGGGGAGGACAGATACGCAGTATTTT
TRBV19	-	15	TRBJ2-3	CASSTGLGNTDTQYF	TGTGCCAGTAGTACCGGACTGGGTAACACAGATACGCAGTATTTT
TRBV4-1	-	15	TRBJ2-3	CASSRDRTSTDTQYF	TGCGCCAGCAGCCGAGACAGGACTAGCACAGATACGCAGTATTTT
TRBV11-3	-	15	TRBJ2-2	CASSPRTGNTGELFF	TGTGCCAGCAGCCCCCGTACGGGGAACACCGGGGAGCTGTTTTTT
TRBV7-6	TRBD2	14	TRBJ2-7	CASSLTSGSYEQYF	TGTGCCAGCAGCCTAACTAGCGGGAGCTACGAGCAGTACTTC
TRBV2	-	15	TRBJ1-5	CASSGTANSNQPQHF	TGTGCCAGCAGTGGGACAGCTAATAGCAATCAGCCCCAGCATTTT
TRBV9	TRBD2	16	TRBJ2-1	CASSGPWRGGGDEQFF	TGTGCCAGCAGCGGCCCTTGGCGGGGGGGCGGGGATGAGCAGTTCTTC
TRBV10-3	TRBD2	16	TRBJ2-7	CAISDLTAAGVGEQYF	TGTGCCATCAGTGACTTGACTGCAGCGGGAGTTGGCGAGCAGTACTTC
TRBV7-8	-	15	TRBJ2-3	CASREAGASTDTQYF	TGTGCCAGCCGGGAGGCGGGGGCTAGCACAGATACGCAGTATTTT